This T cell receptor beta chain comes out of a study of graft-versus-host responses after intestinal transplantation (dated by TCRdb to about 2021). Context from the whole study: The transplants that recipients got were multivisceral, liver-intestinal, or isolated intestinal. All recipients received anti-thymocyte globulin induction followed by maintenance tacrolimus and steroids for around 3 years. After intestinal transplantation, graft-versus-host and host-versus-graft alloreactive T cell clones in the graft, circulation and bone marrow were tracked using bulk TCR-beta CDR3 sequencing. The cohort enrolled 20 to 25 intestinal transplant recipients, one of whom was a retransplant, and a few patients without pretransplant specimens were excluded. Rather than going through the commercial service, samples from three later patients were sequenced in-house on an Illumina MiSeq and processed with MiXCR. To identify alloreactive clones, pre-transplant mixed lymphocyte reaction products were sequenced and then compared with unstimulated pre-transplant donor and recipient T cells. Donor T cell macrochimerism was defined as a peak of at least 4% donor T cells among recipient peripheral blood mononuclear cells.

The table lists this clone with a few counts. The antigen it recognizes is unknown. Base qualities are not at hand, and no much larger clone is one base apart. General findings and caveats noted by the study authors: The relatively low number and heterogeneity of intestinal transplant patients limited the conclusions. In patients with donor T cell macrochimerism, the allografts had high GvH to HvG T cell clonal ratios. Early after transplant, peak levels of circulating GvH clones were associated with declines in HvG clones. GvH clones were found in recipient bone marrow, and some of the GvH clones appeared earlier in ileal mucosa or blood, which is consistent with an intestinal mucosal origin.

The library was produced with the immunoSEQ multiplex PCR assay. For most patients, genomic DNA was isolated with the Qiagen DNeasy Blood and Tissue Kit and shipped frozen to Adaptive Biotechnologies for TCR sequencing. Adaptive Biotechnologies carried out high-throughput TCR-beta CDR3 sequencing of genomic DNA for most patients. The study's processing was this. Adaptive's ImmunoSEQ software supplied the TCR sequencing data for 15 to 20 patients, while MiXCR and VDJtools were used to process a few other patients. CD4 versus CD8 sorting errors were corrected by removing sequences found in both subsets at a frequency ratio below 5:1. CDR3 nucleotide sequences shared between donor and recipient were removed because their origin could not be assigned. To count as alloreactive, a clone needed at least 2-fold expansion over unstimulated cells and a minimum CFSE-low frequency of 0.002% (template counts) or 0.001% (read counts). A clone was considered mappable if detected in the sequenced pre-transplant spleen, lymph node, or MLR CFSE-low populations of the donor or recipient. The cumulative frequency of alloreactive clones was calculated as a percentage of all sequences, weighted by copy number. TCRdb carries this immuneACCESS record with in-frame sequences only. Its versions omit some clonotypes, under half of them owing to an unresolved V gene in the studies checked, with the rest unexplained. The V and J calls and clone size were taken over from that table, and D and trimming were inferred from the DNA. The sample table contains roughly 100,000 clones; only one count was recorded for under 95% of them. The biggest ten clones account for 1.2% of the sample.

The label giving this sample's time point can be read as: cells obtained before transplantation from donor or recipient. CD3+CD4+ and CD3+CD8+ populations were FACS-sorted from unstimulated pre-transplant donor and recipient cells taken from spleen or lymph nodes. The TCR was taken from a human donor who received an intestinal transplant. Sample: unstimulated CD8+ T cells sorted from spleen or lymph node cells, taken before intestinal transplant.

CDR3 sequence: CASSGSLVNTEAFF. The DNA reads TGTGCCAGCAGCGGGTCCCTGGTGAACACTGAAGCTTTCTTT. The chain is assembled from TRBV7-9 and TRBJ1-1; no D gene call is confident. Deletion took 5 bases off V and 0 bases off J, with a span of 10 bases between the germline ends. The cysteine opens and the phenylalanine closes a CDR3 of 14 amino acids. The entry retains the CDR3 DNA only, 42 bases that are in frame from base 1. Via the germline V gene (reference sequence), CDR1 is SEHNR and CDR2 FQNEAQ.